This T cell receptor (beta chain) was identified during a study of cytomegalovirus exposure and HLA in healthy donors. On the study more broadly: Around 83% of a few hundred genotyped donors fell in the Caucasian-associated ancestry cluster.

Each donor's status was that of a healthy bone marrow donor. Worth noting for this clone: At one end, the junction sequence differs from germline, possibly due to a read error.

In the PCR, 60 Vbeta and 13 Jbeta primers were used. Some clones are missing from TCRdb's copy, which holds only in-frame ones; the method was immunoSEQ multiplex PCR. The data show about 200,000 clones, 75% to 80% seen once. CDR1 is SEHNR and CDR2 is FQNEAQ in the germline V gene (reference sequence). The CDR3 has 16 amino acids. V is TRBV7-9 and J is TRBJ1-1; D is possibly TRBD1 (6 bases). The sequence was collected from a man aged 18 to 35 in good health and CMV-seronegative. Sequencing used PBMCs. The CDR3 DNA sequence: TGTTCCAGCAGCTTAGACAGGAGATTCGTGAACACTGAAGCTTTCTTT. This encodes CSSSLDRRFVNTEAFF.